The following is a TCR beta chain sequence with its context. Its cognate antigen has yet to be identified. Base qualities were left out, and no much larger clone turns up one base away. The data belong to a study of blood T cell repertoires in COVID-19 (dated by TCRdb to about 2020). Regarding the research as a whole: Samples covering the acute and convalescent phases of COVID-19 were provided by collaborators in the United States, Italy and Spain. Nearly every sample came with metadata listing a de-identified subject ID, COVID-19 status, age in years and sex. The material from the prospective study consisted of cDNA or gDNA derived from T cells, B-cell-depleted T cells, or PBMCs. The repertoires were released in a freely available public database intended as a resource for research on the immune response to SARS-CoV-2. Where available, HLA class I and class II types were taken from metadata supplied by the sample provider and were not determined by assay-based typing. Subjects who had been exposed to COVID-19, were actively infected with it, or had recovered from it provided the deeply sampled blood TCRbeta repertoires that made up the dataset. The samples were drawn from two sources: the first 160 participants of the ongoing ImmuneRACE study, and 1,000 to 1,500 subjects contributed by 6 global collaborators.

The immunoSEQ Assay, a bias-controlled multiplex PCR, was used to amplify TCRbeta CDR3 regions from genomic DNA. Processing in the source paper ran as follows. The number of nucleated cells in each sample was estimated by amplification of reference gene primers within the assay. To quantify the absolute abundance of each unique TCRbeta CDR3 rearrangement, sequence reads were collapsed and filtered. For each sample, productive Simpson clonality was calculated as the square root of Simpson's diversity index over productive rearrangements. TCRdb holds this immuneACCESS table with in-frame rearrangements only. Some clones are missing; in checked studies, unresolved V genes explain under half, and the rest has no known cause. V and J calls and clone size come straight from that table; D and trimming were deduced from the DNA. This sample has around 93,000 clones in its table, and roughly 82% of those were observed once. Under 20% of the sample belongs to the ten largest clones.

What the authors observed across the whole study: How much clinical and demographic metadata was included differed by source and by participant, and the metadata was provided uncurated.

Whole blood was collected in K2EDTA tubes by collaborating institutions according to the institutions' own protocols. For TCRbeta analysis, collaborators shipped samples as frozen whole blood, isolated PBMCs, or DNA extracted from either of those sample types. The TCR sequence derives from a man at least 80 years old with acute or convalescent COVID-19. The sequencing input was peripheral blood.

The DNA sequence follows: TGTGCCAGTAGTATGGGCGGGGCATCGGGGGAAAAACTGTTTTTT. Translated, it reads CASSMGGASGEKLFF. The chain links TRBV19 with TRBJ1-4; TRBD1 could be the D gene, as 5 bases match. Sequences LNHDA (CDR1) and SQIVND (CDR2) are obtained from the germline V gene (reference sequence). The CDR3 spans 15 residues, from the cysteine through the phenylalanine. Just CDR3 DNA is preserved here, 45 bases in frame from base 1. V loses 3 bases, J loses 8 bases, and the germline ends lie 16 bases apart.